This T cell receptor beta chain was sequenced for a study of T cells expressing NK-cell markers. Across the whole study: Researchers got TCR beta repertoires out of sorted CD3+CD56+NKG2C+, CD3+CD56+NKG2C- and CD3+CD56-NKG2C+ T cells. Serological testing identified seven of the eight sequenced donors as HCMV-seropositive and one as seronegative.

Germline loops: CDR1 SGHTA, CDR2 FQGNSA. CDR3 length: 14 residues. Details on this clonotype: The antigen is unknown.

Study-wide findings and caveats: No clear determination of HCMV specificity was made for expanded NKG2C+ T cell clones.

Making the TCR beta cDNA relied on 5'RACE template switching with UMIs. One entry per CDR3 protein, without DNA, is what TCRdb gives after re-calling the 5' RACE reads. Its listing shows almost 450,000 distinct CDR3 sequences. The receptor comes from a woman aged 18 to 75 in good health. The sequenced sample was blood T cells: a sorted CD56 or NKG2C T cell subset, CD4+ or CD8+ T cells, or bulk PBMC T cells (not recorded which). The chain employs TRBV7-2 and TRBJ2-1; the D gene TCRdb calls, TRBD2, cannot be checked with no DNA. CDR3 protein: CASSRLAGLNEQFF.